Sequencing of this TCR beta chain was carried out in a study of cytomegalovirus exposure and HLA in healthy donors (dated by TCRdb to about 2017). Regarding the complete study: According to a later analysis, one platform produced both the 110 or so validation repertoires and the approximately 660 repertoires of the first cohort. The aim of the study was to test whether cataloging public T cell receptors could identify signatures of past pathogen exposure. A separate validation cohort of approximately 120 different subjects was used in addition to the roughly 720-subject first cohort. To predict cytomegalovirus infection status, the study combined high-throughput TCR immunosequencing, statistical association of individual TCRs with disease status, and machine learning. Broad study findings and their caveats: A total of fewer than 200 TCR beta chains were listed by the study as associated with cytomegalovirus. Three of the identified cytomegalovirus-associated TCR beta chains were confirmed in vitro to be specific for cytomegalovirus antigens. All 120 or so repertoires were used to score co-occurrence in the validation cohort in a later analysis, because that analysis had no HLA typing for the cohort. Most TCR sequences were seen in very few donors, while some public TCRs were found in many individuals. Subsequent analysis determined that TCRs grouped into clusters in the first cohort also showed a tendency toward co-occurrence across the roughly 130 validation repertoires, and 94% of cluster scores exceeded 0. It was suggested by the authors that the approach could potentially be generalized to other disease states and immunological phenotypes. Cytomegalovirus status was reported to be diagnosed by the classifier with high specificity and sensitivity in both the original and validation cohorts.

Donors formed part of the validation cohort, which comprised 120 or so subjects and was distinct from the first cohort of fewer than 750 subjects. The V end loses 0 bases and the J end loses 0 bases, and a stretch of 9 bases separates them. Sequences LGHNA (CDR1) and YSLEER (CDR2) are obtained from the germline V gene. From its cysteine to its phenylalanine, the CDR3 spans 17 amino acids. The retained sequence is limited to the CDR3, 51 bases, with the frame set at the first base. A few counts support this clone. The target of this receptor is not known. No qualities accompany the bases; no much larger clone lies one base away. The library was made by the immunoSEQ multiplex PCR assay. Per the authors' processing: A statistical classification framework was developed to diagnose cytomegalovirus status using the catalog of TCR beta chain sequences. TCRdb re-hosts the immuneACCESS table, in-frame sequences only. Its copies lack some clones; in the studies checked, an unresolved V gene accounts for under half of them, and the cause for the rest is not known. V, J and clone size are taken as reported in that table, and D and trimming were inferred from the DNA itself. Counted in this sample were roughly 310,000 clones; 88% of them appeared once. Of the sample, approximately 0.95% is held by the ten largest clones.

The sample was PBMCs. The sequence joins TRBV4-3 to TRBJ2-6; TRBD2 might be the D gene, on 6 matching bases. The TCR comes from a man aged 30 to 39 in good health and CMV-seronegative. The sequenced DNA is TGCGCCAGCAGCCAAGATCCCGGGGGCTCTGGGGCCAACGTCCTGACTTTC. The resulting protein is CASSQDPGGSGANVLTF.